This T cell receptor beta chain was sequenced in a study of cytomegalovirus exposure and HLA in healthy donors. Study details: It was reported in a later analysis that the approximately 110 validation repertoires used the same platform as the 666 first-cohort repertoires. Study-level findings and limits: The study listed approximately 160 cytomegalovirus-associated TCR beta chains. Researchers reported that a few CMV-associated chains were confirmed in vitro as CMV antigen-specific.

V gave up 2 bases and J gave up 10 bases, with 6 bases separating them. Germline V gene lookup returns CDR1 MNHEY and CDR2 SVGAGI. This CDR3 region has 11 residues. The data were produced by immunoSEQ multiplex PCR, yet TCRdb's version contains in-frame clones alone and is incomplete. The table has roughly 90,000 clones, roughly 85% seen once. A remark on this clone: The antigen is undetermined.

Sequenced material: PBMCs. This TCR came from a man between 18 and 35 years old in good health and CMV-seropositive. The V gene is TRBV6-5, the J gene TRBJ2-1; tentative D call: TRBD1 (6 bases). DNA for the CDR3: TGTGCCAGCAGTTACACAGGGGAGCAGTTCTTC. Residues: CASSYTGEQFF.